Listed below are T cell receptor beta chains from one sample, sequenced in a study of blood T cell repertoires in COVID-19. TCRdb's copy holds only in-frame clones and misses some; the assay was immunoSEQ multiplex PCR. This repertoire shows under 200,000 clones, roughly 80% found once; its top ten account for about 4.9%. The sequenced sample was peripheral blood. Receptor source: a woman in her twenties or thirties with acute or convalescent COVID-19. The conserved cysteine and the conserved F or W are not part of the CDR3 here.

V	J	CDR3
TRBV4-2	TRBJ2-7	ASSPTSGSSYEQY
TRBV5-1	TRBJ1-2	ASSSGGTNYGYT
TRBV12-5	TRBJ2-1	ASGLAHTVNEQF
TRBV5-1	TRBJ2-1	ASSKGLAGGNEQF
TRBV10-3	TRBJ2-7	ASGKGDYEQY
TRBV18	TRBJ1-1	ASSPGRNTEAF
TRBV7-6	TRBJ1-4	ASSRGAGEKLF
TRBV27	TRBJ1-4	ASRDRGSGTNEKLF
TRBV27	TRBJ1-5	ASSYTGIDQPQH
TRBV5-1	TRBJ1-2	ASSLITNYGYT
TRBV9	TRBJ1-2	ASSPAYSRGSYGYT
TRBV3-1/TRBV3-2	TRBJ1-1	ASSQWQPKNTEAF
TRBV19	TRBJ1-1	ASSKREGGDTEAF
TRBV28	TRBJ1-2	ASRKDSANYGYT
TRBV7-9	TRBJ1-2	ASSFPSRLEGYT
TRBV7-2	TRBJ2-3	ASSLHTNTQY
TRBV28	TRBJ1-5	ASSSAGPSNQPQH
TRBV7-2	TRBJ2-1	ASSLASGSHNEQF
TRBV15	TRBJ1-3	ATSTSGTGAGNTIY
TRBV11-3	TRBJ2-7	ASSPRTGPYYEQY
TRBV28	TRBJ2-7	ASSLPPGRHWRGYEQY
TRBV5-1	TRBJ2-7	ASSLQGIYEQY
TRBV18	TRBJ1-6	ASSPKHSGTGTAENSPLH
TRBV7-9	TRBJ1-4	ASSSAIGRLNEKLF
TRBV6-5	TRBJ1-2	ASKAAGWLYGYT
TRBV5-1	TRBJ2-4	ASSLEGAVARVNAKNIQY
TRBV11-3	TRBJ2-7	ASSLEEGYEQY
TRBV5-1	TRBJ1-1	ASSQNTRTANTEAF
TRBV24-1	TRBJ1-2	ATSPGTGIYGYT
TRBV6-2/TRBV6-3	TRBJ2-2	ASSYWLAGVEDTGELF
TRBV6-5	TRBJ1-1	ASLIAGGTEAF
TRBV2	TRBJ1-2	ASRGAYYGYT
TRBV6-5	TRBJ1-3	ATNSFAGNTIY
TRBV6-5	TRBJ1-2	ASSYETASYGYT
TRBV5-6	TRBJ1-2	ASNLIGTVYGYT
TRBV21-1	TRBJ2-3	ASSEKPTGEDTQY
TRBV11-2	TRBJ1-1	ASSPRGGGTEAF
TRBV5-5	TRBJ2-5	ASSFGETQY
TRBV11-3	TRBJ1-2	ASSPGTANRENYGYT
TRBV28	TRBJ1-1	ASSGEMDTEAF
TRBV7-9	TRBJ1-4	ASRGHSEKLF
TRBV7-2	TRBJ1-2	ASSLTNIGGRGYT
TRBV7-2	TRBJ2-7	ASSRGARGTVEQY
TRBV27	TRBJ1-6	ASSLLGVWGLH
TRBV19	TRBJ2-7	ASSIFPGLSYEQY
TRBV19	TRBJ2-7	ASSINRDSYEQY
TRBV7-9	TRBJ2-2	ASSWDRGLTGELF
TRBV2	TRBJ2-2	ASILYGMTSGTGELF
TRBV29-1	TRBJ2-3	SVTSGSIDTQY
TRBV28	TRBJ1-5	ASSAPGGFAGQPQH
TRBV10-1	TRBJ2-1	ASSESSGISYNEQF
TRBV29-1	TRBJ2-5	SVRTGQETQY
TRBV19	TRBJ1-3	ASSPRTGGGNTIY